This T cell receptor (beta chain) was sequenced for a study of shared T cell receptors in the human thymus. Details on this clone: Within the sample, other DNA sequences also encode this same CDR3.

Using immunoSEQ multiplex PCR, the repertoire was profiled, and TCRdb retains in-frame clones only, with some absent. The sample holds 500,000 to 550,000 clones, 70% to 80% seen once. The sample was also linked to a second study, of human thymus T cells.

The TCR was taken from a boy under two years old with a congenital heart defect. Sequencing input: thymocytes.

The CDR3 loop is CASSLGGEGNQPQHF. The CDR3 DNA sequence: TGCGCCAGCAGCTTGGGGGGGGAGGGCAATCAGCCCCAGCATTTT. This rearrangement joins TRBV5-1 to TRBJ1-5; possibly TRBD1 for D (5 bases). The ends were cut back, 0 bases at V and 2 bases at J, with 9 bases in the middle. CDR3 length equals 15 residues. Germline V gene sequence: CDR1 SGHRS, CDR2 YFSETQ.